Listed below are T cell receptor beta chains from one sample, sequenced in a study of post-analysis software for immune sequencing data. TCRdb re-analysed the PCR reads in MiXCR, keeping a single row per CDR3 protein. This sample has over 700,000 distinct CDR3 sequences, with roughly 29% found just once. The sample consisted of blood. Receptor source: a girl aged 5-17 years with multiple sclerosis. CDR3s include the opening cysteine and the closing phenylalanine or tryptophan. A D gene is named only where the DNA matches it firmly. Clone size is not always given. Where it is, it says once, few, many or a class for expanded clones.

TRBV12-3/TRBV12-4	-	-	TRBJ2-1	TGTGCCAGCAGTTTATCCATCGGGAGTAATGAGCAGTTCTTC	CASSLSIGSNEQFF
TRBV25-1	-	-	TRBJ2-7	TGTGCCAGCAGTGAACCGGGACCCCGCCCCGAGCAGTACTTC	CASSEPGPRPEQYF
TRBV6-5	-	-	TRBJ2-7	TGTGCCAGCAGGCAGGGCCACGAGCAGTACTTC	CASRQGHEQYF
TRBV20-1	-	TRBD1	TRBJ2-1	TGCAGTGCTGGACAGGGGGCCTCCTACAATGAGCAGTTCTTC	CSAGQGASYNEQFF
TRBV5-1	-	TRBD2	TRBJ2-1	TGCGCCAGCAGCCCCCTGACTAGCGGGACAAATGAGCAGTTCTTC	CASSPLTSGTNEQFF
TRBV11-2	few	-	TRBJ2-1	TGTGCCAGCAGCTTCCGAGGGGGATTCGGGAATGAGCAGTTCTTC	CASSFRGGFGNEQFF
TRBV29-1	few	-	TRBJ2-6	TGCAGCGTTGAAGAGGGACATGACGGGGCCAACGTCCTGACTTTC	CSVEEGHDGANVLTF
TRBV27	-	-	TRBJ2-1	TGTGCCAGCAGTTTATCAGGGGTACCTGAGCAGTTCTTC	CASSLSGVPEQFF
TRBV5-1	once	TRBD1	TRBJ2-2	TGCGCCAGCAGACCTGGACAGGGTCCCGGGGAGCTGTTTTTT	CASRPGQGPGELFF
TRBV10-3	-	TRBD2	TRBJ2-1	TGTGCCATCAGCACTAGCGGGACCTACAATGAGCAGTTCTTC	CAISTSGTYNEQFF
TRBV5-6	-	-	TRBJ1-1	TGTGCCAGCAGCTTTGGCCGGCTGGGGAACACTGAAGCTTTCTTT	CASSFGRLGNTEAFF
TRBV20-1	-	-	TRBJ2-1	TGCAGTGCTCTAGAGGATGAGCAGTTCTTC	CSALEDEQFF
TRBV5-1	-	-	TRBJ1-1	TGCGCCAGCAGCTTTCGGACGGGTAACACTGAAGCTTTCTTT	CASSFRTGNTEAFF
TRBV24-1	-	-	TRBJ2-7	TGTGCCACCGAACCCGACAGGAGGATGACCTACGAGCAGTACTTC	CATEPDRRMTYEQYF
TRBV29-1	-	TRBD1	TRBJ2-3	TGCAGCGTGGACCCCGCCGGGACAGGAGCAGATACGCAGTATTTT	CSVDPAGTGADTQYF
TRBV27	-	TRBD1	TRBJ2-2	TGTGCCAGCAGTCAAGGGGGCCTCTGGAACACCGGGGAGCTGTTTTTT	CASSQGGLWNTGELFF
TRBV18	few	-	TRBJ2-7	TGTGCCAGCTCACCGCCCGACAGGACGGGCTCCCACGAGCAGTACTTC	CASSPPDRTGSHEQYF
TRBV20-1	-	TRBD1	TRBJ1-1	TGCAGTGCTAGAGATCCAGGGACAGGGTCGAACACTGAAGCTTTCTTT	CSARDPGTGSNTEAFF
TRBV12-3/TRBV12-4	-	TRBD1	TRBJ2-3	TGTGCCAGCAGTTTAGGGGACAGGACAGATACGCAGTATTTT	CASSLGDRTDTQYF
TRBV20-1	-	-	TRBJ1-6	TGCAGTGCTTGGGATCTTAATTCACCCCTCCACTTT	CSAWDLNSPLHF
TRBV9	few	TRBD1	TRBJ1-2	TGTGCCAGCAGCGTCACAGGGGGGGACTATGGCTACACCTTC	CASSVTGGDYGYTF
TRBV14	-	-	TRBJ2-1	TGTGCCAGCAGTCAATATAGGGTCTCCTACAATGAGCAGTTCTTC	CASSQYRVSYNEQFF
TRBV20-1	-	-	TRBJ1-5	TGCAGTGCTAGCCCGACAGGCGGGAGCAATCAGCCCCAGCATTTT	CSASPTGGSNQPQHF